Listed below are T cell receptor beta chains from one sample, sequenced in a study of blood T cell repertoires in COVID-19. The assay was immunoSEQ multiplex PCR, and TCRdb's table has in-frame clones only and misses some. The profile shows some 240,000 clones, around nine tenths of them singletons. Sequencing used peripheral blood. The receptors here all came from a man between 60 and 75 years old with COVID-19, enrolled during active disease. CDR3s include the opening cysteine and the closing phenylalanine or tryptophan. Expanded clones get a size class; other rows say once, few or many, or leave the size out.

v_call: TRBV5-1
clone_size: .
cdr3_aa: CASSLGYSGNTIYF

v_call: TRBV7-9
clone_size: .
cdr3_aa: CASSLATSGDEQFF

v_call: TRBV11-3
clone_size: few
cdr3_aa: CASSLLAGGHYNEQFF

v_call: TRBV4-3
clone_size: few
cdr3_aa: CASSQVGGAGEVDEQYF

v_call: TRBV30
clone_size: .
cdr3_aa: CAWTTGAERPQHF

v_call: TRBV6-5
clone_size: .
cdr3_aa: CASSLGWDRGRTEAFF

v_call: TRBV3-1/TRBV3-2
clone_size: .
cdr3_aa: CASSQEGAGVALATDTQYF

v_call: TRBV6-5
clone_size: .
cdr3_aa: CASSRPGGEQYF

v_call: TRBV4-1
clone_size: .
cdr3_aa: CASSHRDRGPDEKLFF

v_call: TRBV7-9
clone_size: once
cdr3_aa: CASSGPIGPPLHF

v_call: TRBV28
clone_size: once
cdr3_aa: CASSRRTSGSSYNEQFF

v_call: TRBV3-1/TRBV3-2
clone_size: .
cdr3_aa: CASSQGTSGGVEQFF

v_call: TRBV3-1/TRBV3-2
clone_size: .
cdr3_aa: CASSLRTSDNEQFF

v_call: TRBV6-5
clone_size: .
cdr3_aa: CASSYLAGTYEQYF

v_call: TRBV6-2/TRBV6-3
clone_size: .
cdr3_aa: CASSYVREKLFF

v_call: TRBV5-8
clone_size: once
cdr3_aa: CASSWGGSYEQYF

v_call: TRBV6-2/TRBV6-3
clone_size: .
cdr3_aa: CASSLGGAINQPQHF

v_call: TRBV6-5
clone_size: once
cdr3_aa: CASSRGGYDEQYF

v_call: TRBV6-6
clone_size: .
cdr3_aa: CASRTGGRGHAEQYF

v_call: TRBV12-3/TRBV12-4
clone_size: .
cdr3_aa: CATSFLGTDTQYF

v_call: TRBV9
clone_size: .
cdr3_aa: CASSVSQGAVGELFF

v_call: TRBV9
clone_size: .
cdr3_aa: CASSVESGGVDTQYF

v_call: TRBV28
clone_size: .
cdr3_aa: CASSLSTGELFF

v_call: TRBV12-5
clone_size: .
cdr3_aa: CASGLGVNYGYTF